The clone carrying this TCR beta chain was seen a single time. Its specificity is not known. This sample is part of a study of cytomegalovirus exposure and HLA in healthy donors. Overall study context: From HLA-typed donors, an early data release held about 85 million unique TCRs. Of the donors genotyped, 300 to 500 in all, around 76% fell in the Caucasian-associated ancestry cluster. Points from the study as a whole: In vitro checks showed that a few CMV-associated chains really do target CMV antigens. Evidence from a later analysis indicated that most CMV-associated TCR beta chains looked HLA-restricted.

The PCR made use of 60 Vbeta and 13 Jbeta primers. Sequencing was performed with immunoSEQ multiplex PCR; in TCRdb, only in-frame clones are kept and a portion is missing. The data hold 80,000 or so clones, with roughly 70% observed a single time. Germline CDR1 MDHEN, CDR2 SYDVKM. This CDR3 comprises 11 residues. V was clipped by 8 bases and J by 9 bases; unmatched bases: 6. The sequencing sample was made of PBMCs. The J gene is TRBJ1-2, the V gene TRBV28; 7 positions agree with TRBD1. The sequence was collected from a man aged 60 to 69 in good health and CMV-seropositive. The CDR3 nucleotides read TGTGCCAGCGGCGACAGGGTCCGCTACACCTTC. Its translation is CASGDRVRYTF.